Here is one TCR beta chain with its context. Its antigen is not known. The source of the sample is a study of PD-1 blockade in classical Hodgkin lymphoma. Study-level findings and limits: Significant TCR diversity gains by C4D1 occurred in CD4+ but not CD8+ cells. Complete responders had baseline diversity similar to newly diagnosed patients. Excluded were patients who started nivolumab under 1 year after ASCT, a group that had lower diversity.

J gave up 3 bases and V 6 bases, and 4 bases lay outside the gene matches. There are 15 residues in the CDR3. Germline CDR1 reads MNHEY; CDR2 reads SMNVEV (reference sequence). Time point in this sample: cycle 4 day 1 (C4D1), after five to seven weeks of nivolumab. Each patient experienced a relapse that followed autologous stem cell transplantation, and brentuximab vedotin exposure varied. The patients, who had relapsed/refractory classical Hodgkin lymphoma, achieved best responses of complete response, partial response or progressive disease. This table comes from immunoSEQ multiplex PCR, and its TCRdb copy is limited to in-frame clones, with some not included. Of 90,000 to 140,000 clones in the sample, approximately 89% were seen once.

This receptor was obtained from a human donor with classical Hodgkin lymphoma. The chain couples TRBV27 to TRBJ2-1, with 11 bases identical to TRBD2. Sequencing used peripheral blood mononuclear cells (PBMCs), obtained before the fourth cycle of nivolumab. The CDR3, as DNA: TGTGCCAGCAGCGGGACTAGCGGCATCTACAATGAGCAGTTCTTC. It is translated as CASSGTSGIYNEQFF.